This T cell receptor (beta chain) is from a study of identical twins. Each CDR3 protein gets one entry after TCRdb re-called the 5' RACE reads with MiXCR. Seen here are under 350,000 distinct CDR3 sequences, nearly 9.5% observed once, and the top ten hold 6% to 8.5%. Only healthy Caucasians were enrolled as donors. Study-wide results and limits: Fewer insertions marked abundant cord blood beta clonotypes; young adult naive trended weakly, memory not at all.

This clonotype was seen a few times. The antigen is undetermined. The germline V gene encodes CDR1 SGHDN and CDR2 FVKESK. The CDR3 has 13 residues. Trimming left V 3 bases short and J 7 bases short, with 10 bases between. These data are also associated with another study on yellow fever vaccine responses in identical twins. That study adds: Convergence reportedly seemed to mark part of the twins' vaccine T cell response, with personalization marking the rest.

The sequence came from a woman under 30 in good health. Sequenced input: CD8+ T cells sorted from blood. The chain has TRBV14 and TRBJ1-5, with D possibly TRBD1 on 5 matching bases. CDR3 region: CASSQTRGQPQHF. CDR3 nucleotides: TGTGCCAGCAGCCAGACTAGGGGACAGCCCCAGCATTTT.